The 27 T cell receptor beta chains presented below share a single source sample, sequenced in a study of cytomegalovirus exposure and HLA in healthy donors. This PCR relied on a set of 60 Vbeta primers and 13 Jbeta primers. The assay was immunoSEQ multiplex PCR, and TCRdb's table has in-frame clones only and misses some. Here the sample spans under 200,000 clones, 75% to 90% being singletons. Sequencing was carried out using PBMCs. These receptors all stem from a man in his late teens or twenties in good health and CMV-seropositive.

This clone was counted only a few times. The chain has TRBV6-5 and TRBJ2-2; D is ambiguous. V was pared by 6 bases and J by 5 bases, with 10 bases between. The CDR3 length is 13 residues. Germline V CDR1 and CDR2: MNHEY, SVGAGI. The CDR3 DNA is TGTGCCAGCAGACCTATCGATACCGGGGAGCTGTTTTTT. Protein product: CASRPIDTGELFF.

The chain employs TRBV19 and TRBJ1-2, with TRBD1 as a possible D gene (5 bases). Germline values: CDR1 LNHDA, CDR2 SQIVND (reference sequence). This CDR3 has 16 residues. V lost 3 bases to trimming and J lost 6 bases, with 20 bases between them. This CDR3 reads CASSIIGQVWGDGYTF. The CDR3 nucleotides are TGTGCCAGTAGTATTATCGGGCAGGTGTGGGGCGATGGCTACACCTTC.

The chain employs TRBV5-1 and TRBJ2-7; 7 bases align to TRBD1. The CDR3 extends over 15 amino acids. Germline V gene sequence: CDR1 SGHRS, CDR2 YFSETQ. V dropped 4 bases and J dropped 3; count of bases not matched to a gene: 10. In DNA form, the CDR3 reads TGCGCCAGCAGCCCCCGGGACAGCCCTATCTACGAGCAGTACTTC. Translation: CASSPRDSPIYEQYF.

This clone was counted once. The chain is built from TRBV11-1 and TRBJ2-5, with D uncertain. In germline, CDR1 is SGHAT, CDR2 FQDESV (reference sequence). CDR3 size: 16 residues. With 0 bases removed from V and 3 bases from J, the gap between germline ends came to 14 bases. CDR3 protein: CASSLALRPNEETQYF. CDR3 bases: TGTGCCAGCAGCTTAGCGCTCAGGCCAAACGAAGAGACCCAGTACTTC. Looking up the rest from reference TRBV11-1 and TRBJ2-5 gives the full variable domain: EAEVAQSPRYKITEKSQAVAFWCDPISGHATLYWYRQILGQGPELLVQFQDESVVDDSQLPKDRFSAERLKGVDSTLKIQPAELGDSAMYLCASSLALRPNEETQYFGPGTRLLVL.

The rearrangement links TRBV11-3 to TRBJ2-2; the D gene is possibly TRBD1 (6 bases). The CDR3 sequence is 15 residues long. CDR1 is SGHNT and CDR2 is YENEEA in the germline V gene. Trimming took 1 base from V and 2 from J, leaving 8 bases between them. CDR3 sequence (DNA): TGTGCCAGCAGCTTAGGGACAGACAACACCGGGGAGCTGTTTTTT. This sequence encodes CASSLGTDNTGELFF.

The V and J genes are TRBV12-5 and TRBJ1-3; D gene ambiguous. Germline V gives CDR1 LGHNT, CDR2 FRNRAP. The CDR3 consists of 12 residues. Trimming pared 3 bases from V and 8 bases from J, leaving 8 bases between. The CDR3 protein is CASGFLLDTIYF. Written as DNA, the CDR3 is TGTGCTAGTGGTTTTCTCCTTGACACCATATATTTT.

This chain links TRBV5-1 with TRBJ2-5; 8 bases line up with TRBD2. Trimming removed 3 bases from V and 0 bases from J; junction bases left unmatched: 4. The CDR3 loop spans 15 amino acids. Germline CDR1 reads SGHRS; CDR2 reads YFSETQ. The CDR3 coding sequence is TGCGCCAGCAGCTCACTAGCGGACTACCAAGAGACCCAGTACTTC. Protein product: CASSSLADYQETQYF.

The chain joins TRBV30 to TRBJ2-1, with TRBD2 identical over 10 bases. The CDR3 is made up of 14 amino acids. CDR1 is GTSNPN, CDR2 SVGIG, per germline (reference sequence). Germline trimming cut 4 bases from V and 4 bases from J; bases unmatched to any gene: 4. The CDR3 nucleotides are TGTGCCTGGACTAGCGGGGGACAGTACAATGAGCAGTTCTTC. It encodes CAWTSGGQYNEQFF. The full variable domain, with the rest looked up from reference TRBV30 and TRBJ2-1, is SQTIHQWPATLVQPVGSPLSLECTVEGTSNPNLYWYRQAAGRGLQLLFYSVGIGQISSEVPQNLSASRPQDRQFILSSKKLLLSDSGFYLCAWTSGGQYNEQFFGPGTRLTVL.

This clone was picked up a small number of times. The V and J genes are TRBV10-1 and TRBJ1-2, with D tentatively TRBD1 (6 bases). The germline V gene has CDR1 WNHNN and CDR2 SYGVQD (reference sequence). The CDR3 runs 14 residues. The germline V and J ends were trimmed by 11 bases and 8 bases, with 24 bases remaining between them. The CDR3: CAGDGQSPRWGYTF. The DNA for the CDR3 is TGCGCCGGTGACGGACAGAGCCCTCGGTGGGGCTACACCTTC.

The V gene is TRBV27, the J gene TRBJ2-3; perhaps TRBD2 as D (5 bases). Trimming cost V 7 bases and J 6 bases, with 14 bases left between them. CDR1 is MNHEY and CDR2 is SMNVEV in the germline V gene (reference sequence). The CDR3 loop spans 13 amino acids. CDR3 residues: CASTRAGDDTQYF. CDR3 coding DNA: TGTGCCAGCACGCGGGCTGGAGACGATACGCAGTATTTT.

The chain recombines TRBV5-6 with TRBJ2-5, with 7 nucleotides matching TRBD1. Germline assignment: CDR1 SGHDT and CDR2 YYEEEE. The CDR3 runs to 13 residues. V lost 3 bases, J lost 7 bases, and 6 bases stayed unmatched. This CDR3 is CASSSRGKVTQYF. The CDR3 DNA reads as TGTGCCAGCAGCTCCAGGGGGAAGGTGACCCAGTACTTC.

By sample share, this clone is medium-sized. The chain recombines TRBV5-5 with TRBJ1-1, with D possibly TRBD1 on 5 matching bases. CDR3 length: 15 amino acids. Trimming took off 4 bases at V and 2 bases at J, with 15 bases between the two ends. Germline-derived CDR1 and CDR2 are SGHKS and YYEKEE (reference sequence). In DNA form, the CDR3 reads TGTGCCAGCAGCCCGGGGGAAGGCGACAACACTGAAGCTTTCTTT. Its protein is CASSPGEGDNTEAFF.

V gene TRBV27 combines with J gene TRBJ1-6; possibly TRBD1 for D (6 bases). With 6 bases removed from V and 6 bases from J, the gap between germline ends came to 15 bases. Germline CDR1 is MNHEY and CDR2 is SMNVEV (reference sequence). The length of the CDR3 is 15 residues. The CDR3 DNA follows: TGTGCCAGCAGCATACAGGGAATTAGTAATTCACCCCTCCACTTT. Translating gives CASSIQGISNSPLHF.

In this sample, this clone turned up a few times. This rearrangement joins TRBV19 to TRBJ1-1, with D possibly matching TRBD1 (6 bases). CDR3 length equals 14 residues. Per germline, CDR1 LNHDA and CDR2 SQIVND (reference sequence). Trimming shortened V by 8 bases and J by 1 base, and 14 bases separated the two germline ends. The CDR3: CASSPLGQNTEAFF. CDR3 DNA: TGTGCCAGTTCCCCCCTGGGACAGAACACTGAAGCTTTCTTT.

The chain carries TRBV9 and TRBJ1-6, with D uncertain. The length of the CDR3 is 14 residues. Germline lookup yields CDR1 SGDLS and CDR2 YYNGEE. The germline V and J ends were trimmed by 0 bases and 10 bases, with 11 bases remaining between them. CDR3 sequence reads: CASSVAGSGSPLHF. The CDR3 DNA follows: TGTGCCAGCAGCGTAGCCGGGTCTGGATCACCCCTCCACTTT.

This chain uses TRBV5-4 with TRBJ2-1; TRBD2 aligns across 8 bases. CDR3 length: 15 residues. The germline V gene has CDR1 SGHNT and CDR2 YYREEE (reference sequence). V was pared by 4 bases and J by 4 bases, with 7 bases of the junction left unmatched. This CDR3 reads CASSGAGGSYNEQFF. CDR3 DNA sequence: TGTGCCAGCAGCGGCGCGGGGGGTTCTTACAATGAGCAGTTCTTC.

The J gene is TRBJ1-2, the V gene TRBV5-1; 7 nucleotides align to TRBD1. J gave up 2 bases and V 4 bases, and 8 bases lay outside the gene matches. The germline CDR1 and CDR2 sequences are SGHRS and YFSETQ. This CDR3 is 15 amino acids long. CDR3: CASSPAGTANYGYTF. The CDR3, as DNA: TGCGCCAGCAGCCCCGCCGGGACAGCCAACTATGGCTACACCTTC. The full variable domain, completed using reference TRBV5-1 and TRBJ1-2, is KAGVTQTPRYLIKTRGQQVTLSCSPISGHRSVSWYQQTPGQGLQFLFEYFSETQRNKGNFPGRFSGRQFSNSRSEMNVSTLELGDSALYLCASSPAGTANYGYTFGSGTRLTVV.

The genes are TRBV7-6 and TRBJ2-7, with 9 bases identical to TRBD1. V gave up 0 bases and J gave up 2 bases; unmatched junction bases: 5. Per germline, CDR1 SGHVS and CDR2 FNYEAQ. The CDR3 length is 16 residues. The chain's CDR3 is CASSLAPGQGTYEQYF. The CDR3 nucleotides read TGTGCCAGCAGCTTAGCCCCGGGACAGGGAACCTACGAGCAGTACTTC.

The J gene is TRBJ2-5, the V gene TRBV6-4; 8 nucleotides match TRBD1. The CDR3 consists of 15 residues. Trimming at V came to 11 bases and at J to 1 base, leaving 12 bases not matched to a gene. CDR1 is MRHNA, CDR2 SNTAGT, per germline. CDR3 residues: CAVSSTGAFQETQYF. The CDR3 nucleotides read TGTGCCGTAAGTTCGACAGGGGCGTTCCAAGAGACCCAGTACTTC.

This clone has a single count. The V gene is TRBV18, the J gene TRBJ2-3, with D perhaps matching TRBD1 (5 bases). Looked up from germline, CDR1 is KGHSH and CDR2 is LQKENI. The V gene lost 0 bases and the J gene lost 3 bases, with 10 bases spanning the gap. This CDR3 is 15 amino acids long. CDR3 sequence reads: CASSPPQGWTDTQYF. The CDR3 DNA is TGTGCCAGCTCACCACCGCAGGGTTGGACAGATACGCAGTATTTT.

The genes are TRBV6-6 and TRBJ2-3; D uncertain. The germline CDR1 and CDR2 sequences are MNHNY and SVGAGI (reference sequence). This CDR3 spans 13 amino acids. The germline V and J ends were trimmed by 6 bases and 8 bases, with 15 bases remaining between them. CDR3 sequence: CASRTRSLGTQYF. CDR3 nucleotides: TGTGCCAGCAGGACAAGATCCTTAGGTACGCAGTATTTT.

V and J are TRBV19 and TRBJ1-5; D is unclear. In germline, CDR1 is LNHDA, CDR2 SQIVND (reference sequence). The V end was cut by 5 bases, the J end by 5 bases, with 10 bases between. The CDR3 is made up of 13 amino acids. The CDR3 nucleotides read TGTGCCAGTAGTCCCCGGAGAGATCAGCCCCAGCATTTT. This encodes CASSPRRDQPQHF. Combining the CDR3 with reference TRBV19 and TRBJ1-5 gives the whole variable domain DGGITQSPKYLFRKEGQNVTLSCEQNLNHDAMYWYRQDPGQGLRLIYYSQIVNDFQKGDIAEGYSVSREKKESFPLTVTSAQKNPTAFYLCASSPRRDQPQHFGDGTRLSIL.

This clone was counted a single time. This sequence joins TRBV30 and TRBJ2-3; 9 positions agree with TRBD2. Germline assignment: CDR1 GTSNPN and CDR2 SVGIG (reference sequence). The CDR3 runs to 17 residues. J lost 2 bases, V lost 3 bases, and 12 bases had no gene match. The CDR3 loop reads CAWSPGSVAGVTDTQYF. The CDR3 bases are TGTGCCTGGAGCCCGGGGTCCGTAGCGGGGGTCACAGATACGCAGTATTTT.

This clone was observed a handful of times. The chain employs TRBV4-1 and TRBJ1-1; no clear D. Trimming left V 1 base short and J 2 bases short, with 14 bases between. The CDR3 covers 16 residues. CDR1 and CDR2 (germline): MGHRA, YSYEKL. CDR3 in amino acids: CASSQVAGIENTEAFF. The CDR3 DNA is TGCGCCAGCAGCCAAGTGGCGGGGATTGAAAACACTGAAGCTTTCTTT.

This chain joins TRBV2 and TRBJ1-2; 9 nucleotides align to TRBD1. With V trimmed by 7 bases and J by 7 bases, 7 bases remained unmatched. Germline lookup yields CDR1 SNHLY and CDR2 FYNNEI. This CDR3 has 13 amino acids. CDR3 region: CASNRDREGGYTF. CDR3 coding DNA: TGTGCCAGCAATCGGGACAGGGAAGGTGGCTACACCTTC.

The V call is TRBV9, the J call TRBJ2-3, with 7 bases aligning to TRBD2. After removal of 0 bases from V and 9 bases from J, the junction contained 4 bases not matched to a gene. Germline lookup yields CDR1 SGDLS and CDR2 YYNGEE. This CDR3 spans 13 amino acids. The CDR3 DNA sequence: TGTGCCAGCAGCGTAGTGGGGGGGGTGACGCAGTATTTT. It specifies CASSVVGGVTQYF.

The count of this clone is one. The rearrangement links TRBV30 to TRBJ2-7; D is possibly TRBD1 (5 bases). CDR3 length equals 12 residues. Deletions cut 7 bases from V and 5 bases from J, with 15 bases between. Looked up from germline, CDR1 is GTSNPN and CDR2 is SVGIG (reference sequence). The CDR3 nucleotides read TGTGCCTCGATGGGGCAAGTCAACGAGCAGTACTTC. This codes for CASMGQVNEQYF.